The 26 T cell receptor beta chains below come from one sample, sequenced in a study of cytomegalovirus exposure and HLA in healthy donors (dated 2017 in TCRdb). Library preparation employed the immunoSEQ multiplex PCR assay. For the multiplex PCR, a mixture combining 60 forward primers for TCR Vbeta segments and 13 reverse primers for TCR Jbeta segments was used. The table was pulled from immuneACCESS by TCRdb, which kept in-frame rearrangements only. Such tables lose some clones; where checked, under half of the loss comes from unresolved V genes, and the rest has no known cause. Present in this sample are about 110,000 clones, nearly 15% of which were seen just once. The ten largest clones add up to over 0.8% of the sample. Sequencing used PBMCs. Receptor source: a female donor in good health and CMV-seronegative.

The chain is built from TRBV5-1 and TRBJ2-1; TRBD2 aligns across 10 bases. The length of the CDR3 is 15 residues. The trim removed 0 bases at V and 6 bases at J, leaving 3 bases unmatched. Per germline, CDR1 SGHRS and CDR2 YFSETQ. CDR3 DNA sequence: TGCGCCAGCAGCTTGGGATCTAGCGGGGGCAATGAGCAGTTCTTC. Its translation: CASSLGSSGGNEQFF.

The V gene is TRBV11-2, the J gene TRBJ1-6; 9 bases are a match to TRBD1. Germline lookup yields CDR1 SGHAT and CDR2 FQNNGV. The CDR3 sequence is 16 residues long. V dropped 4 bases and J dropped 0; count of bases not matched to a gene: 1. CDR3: CASSSTGGSYNSPLHF. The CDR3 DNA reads TGTGCCAGCAGCTCGACAGGGGGCTCCTATAATTCACCCCTCCACTTT.

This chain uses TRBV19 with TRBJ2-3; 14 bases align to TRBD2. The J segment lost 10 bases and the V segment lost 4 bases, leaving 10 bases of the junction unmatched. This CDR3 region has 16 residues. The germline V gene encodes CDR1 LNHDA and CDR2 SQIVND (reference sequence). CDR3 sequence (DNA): TGTGCCAGTAGTACTACCACCGGGACTAGCGGGGGACCGCAGTATTTT. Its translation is CASSTTTGTSGGPQYF.

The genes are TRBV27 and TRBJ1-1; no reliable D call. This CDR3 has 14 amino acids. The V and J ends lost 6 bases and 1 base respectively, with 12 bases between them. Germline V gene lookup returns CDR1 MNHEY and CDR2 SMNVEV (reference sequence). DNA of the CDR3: TGTGCCAGCAGCGCTTTTACGGGGAACACTGAAGCTTTCTTT. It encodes CASSAFTGNTEAFF.

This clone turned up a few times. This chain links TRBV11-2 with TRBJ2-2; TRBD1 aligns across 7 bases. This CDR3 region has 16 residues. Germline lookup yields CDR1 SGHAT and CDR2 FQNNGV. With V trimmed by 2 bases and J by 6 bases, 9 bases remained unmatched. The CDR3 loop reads CASSLWLLTGPGELFF. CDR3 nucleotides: TGTGCCAGCAGCTTATGGCTGCTGACAGGGCCCGGGGAGCTGTTTTTT.

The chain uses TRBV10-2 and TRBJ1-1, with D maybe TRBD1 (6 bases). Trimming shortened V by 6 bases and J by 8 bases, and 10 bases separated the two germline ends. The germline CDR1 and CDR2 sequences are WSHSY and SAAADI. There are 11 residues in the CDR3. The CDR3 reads CASRDSTEAFF. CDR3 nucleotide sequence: TGCGCCAGCAGGGACAGCACAGAAGCTTTCTTT.

The CDR3 is CASSLAGGGEETQYF. DNA for the CDR3: TGTGCCAGCAGCTTGGCCGGGGGAGGAGAAGAGACCCAGTACTTC. V and J are TRBV5-4 and TRBJ2-5; D perhaps matches TRBD2 (6 bases). The CDR3 length is 15 residues. Germline values: CDR1 SGHNT, CDR2 YYREEE (reference sequence). V was clipped by 0 bases and J by 3 bases, with 12 bases between them.

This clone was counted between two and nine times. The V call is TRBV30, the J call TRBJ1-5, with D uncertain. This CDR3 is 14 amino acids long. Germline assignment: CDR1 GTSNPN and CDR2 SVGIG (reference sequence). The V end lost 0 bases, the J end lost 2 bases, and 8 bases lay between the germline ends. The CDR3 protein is CAWSVGYGNQPQHF. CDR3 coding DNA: TGTGCCTGGAGTGTCGGGTACGGCAATCAGCCCCAGCATTTT. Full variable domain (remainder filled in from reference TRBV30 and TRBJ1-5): SQTIHQWPATLVQPVGSPLSLECTVEGTSNPNLYWYRQAAGRGLQLLFYSVGIGQISSEVPQNLSASRPQDRQFILSSKKLLLSDSGFYLCAWSVGYGNQPQHFGDGTRLSIL.

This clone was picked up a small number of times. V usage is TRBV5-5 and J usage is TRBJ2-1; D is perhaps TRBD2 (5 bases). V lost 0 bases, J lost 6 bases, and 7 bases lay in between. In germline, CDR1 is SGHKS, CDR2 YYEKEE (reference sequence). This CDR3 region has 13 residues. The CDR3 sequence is CASSLELVNEQFF. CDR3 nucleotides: TGTGCCAGCAGCTTGGAACTAGTCAATGAGCAGTTCTTC.

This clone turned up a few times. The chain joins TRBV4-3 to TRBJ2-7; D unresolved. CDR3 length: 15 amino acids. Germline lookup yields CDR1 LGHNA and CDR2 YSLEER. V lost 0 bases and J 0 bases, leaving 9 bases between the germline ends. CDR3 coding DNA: TGCGCCAGCAGCCAAGATTCAGGAAACTCCTACGAGCAGTACTTC. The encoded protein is CASSQDSGNSYEQYF.

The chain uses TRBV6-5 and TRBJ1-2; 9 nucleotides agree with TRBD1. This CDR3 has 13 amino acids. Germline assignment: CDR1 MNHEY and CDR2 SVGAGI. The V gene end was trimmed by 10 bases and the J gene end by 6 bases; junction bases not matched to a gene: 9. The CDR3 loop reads CATHRGRGNGYTF. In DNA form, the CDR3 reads TGTGCCACACACAGGGGGCGCGGGAATGGCTACACCTTC.

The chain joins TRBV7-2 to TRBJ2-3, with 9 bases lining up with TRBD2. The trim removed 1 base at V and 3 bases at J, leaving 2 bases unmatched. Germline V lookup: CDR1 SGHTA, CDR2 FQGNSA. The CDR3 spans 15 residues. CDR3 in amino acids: CASSLGLAGTDTQYF. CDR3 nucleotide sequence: TGTGCCAGCAGCTTAGGGCTAGCGGGGACAGATACGCAGTATTTT.

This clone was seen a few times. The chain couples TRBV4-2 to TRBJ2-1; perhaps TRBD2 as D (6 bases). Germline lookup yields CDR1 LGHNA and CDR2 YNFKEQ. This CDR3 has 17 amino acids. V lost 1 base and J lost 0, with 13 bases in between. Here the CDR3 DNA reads TGTGCCAGCAGCCAAGGATTCGCTAGCGCCTCCTACAATGAGCAGTTCTTC. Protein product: CASSQGFASASYNEQFF.

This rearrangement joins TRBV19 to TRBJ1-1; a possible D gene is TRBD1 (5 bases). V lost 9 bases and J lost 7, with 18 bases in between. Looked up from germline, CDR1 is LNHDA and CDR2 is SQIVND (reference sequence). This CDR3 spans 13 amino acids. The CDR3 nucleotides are TGTGCCAGCGCCCGGCGGGACGGCGTTGAAGCTTTCTTT. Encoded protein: CASARRDGVEAFF.

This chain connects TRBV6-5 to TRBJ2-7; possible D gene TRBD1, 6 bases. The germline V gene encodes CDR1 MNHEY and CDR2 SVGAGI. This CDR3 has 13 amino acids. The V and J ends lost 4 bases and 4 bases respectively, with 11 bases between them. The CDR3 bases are TGTGCCAGCAGTTCGGGACACCAGTACGAGCAGTACTTC. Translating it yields CASSSGHQYEQYF.

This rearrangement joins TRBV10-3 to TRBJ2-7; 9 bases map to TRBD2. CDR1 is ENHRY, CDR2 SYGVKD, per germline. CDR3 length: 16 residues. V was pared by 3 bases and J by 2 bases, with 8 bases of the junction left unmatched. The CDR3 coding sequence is TGTGCCATCAGTGACTCTCGGACTAGCGAAGCCTACGAGCAGTACTTC. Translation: CAISDSRTSEAYEQYF.

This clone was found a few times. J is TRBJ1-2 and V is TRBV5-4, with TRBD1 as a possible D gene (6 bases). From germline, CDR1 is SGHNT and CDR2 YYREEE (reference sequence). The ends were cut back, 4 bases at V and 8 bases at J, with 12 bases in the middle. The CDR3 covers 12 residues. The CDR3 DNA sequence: TGTGCCAGCAGCCCACACAGGGACGGCTACACCTTC. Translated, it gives CASSPHRDGYTF.

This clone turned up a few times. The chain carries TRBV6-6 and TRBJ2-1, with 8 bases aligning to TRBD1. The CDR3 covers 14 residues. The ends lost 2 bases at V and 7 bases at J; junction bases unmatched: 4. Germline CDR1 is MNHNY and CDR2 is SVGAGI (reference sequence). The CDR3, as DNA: TGTGCCAGCAGTTACAGGACAGGGTGGAATGAGCAGTTCTTC. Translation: CASSYRTGWNEQFF.

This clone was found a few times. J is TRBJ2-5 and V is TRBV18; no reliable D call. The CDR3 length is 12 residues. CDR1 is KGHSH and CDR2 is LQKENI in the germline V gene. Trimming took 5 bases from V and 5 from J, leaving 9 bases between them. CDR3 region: CASSSLPETQYF. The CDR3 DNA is TGTGCCAGCTCATCCCTTCCGGAGACCCAGTACTTC.

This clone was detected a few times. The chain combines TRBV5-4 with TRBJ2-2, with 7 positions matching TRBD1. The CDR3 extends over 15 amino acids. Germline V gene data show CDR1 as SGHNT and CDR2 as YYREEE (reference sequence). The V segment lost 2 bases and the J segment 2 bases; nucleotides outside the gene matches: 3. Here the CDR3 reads CASSFHRGNTGELFF. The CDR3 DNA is TGTGCCAGCAGCTTTCACAGGGGCAACACCGGGGAGCTGTTTTTT. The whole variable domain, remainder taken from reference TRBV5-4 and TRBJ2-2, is ETGVTQSPTHLIKTRGQQVTLRCSSQSGHNTVSWYQQALGQGPQFIFQYYREEENGRGNFPPRFSGLQFPNYSSELNVNALELDDSALYLCASSFHRGNTGELFFGEGSRLTVL.

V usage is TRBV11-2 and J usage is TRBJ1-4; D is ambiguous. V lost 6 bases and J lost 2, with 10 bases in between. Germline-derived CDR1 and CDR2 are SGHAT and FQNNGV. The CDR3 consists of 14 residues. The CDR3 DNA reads TGTGCCAGCAGGAAAATGGCCACTAATGAAAAACTGTTTTTT. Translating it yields CASRKMATNEKLFF.

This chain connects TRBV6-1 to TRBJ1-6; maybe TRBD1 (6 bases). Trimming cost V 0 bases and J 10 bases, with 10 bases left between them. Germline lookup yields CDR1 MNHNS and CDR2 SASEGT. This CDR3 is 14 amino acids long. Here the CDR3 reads CASSEARGGSPLHF. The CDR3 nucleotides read TGTGCCAGCAGTGAAGCAAGGGGGGGCTCACCCCTCCACTTT.

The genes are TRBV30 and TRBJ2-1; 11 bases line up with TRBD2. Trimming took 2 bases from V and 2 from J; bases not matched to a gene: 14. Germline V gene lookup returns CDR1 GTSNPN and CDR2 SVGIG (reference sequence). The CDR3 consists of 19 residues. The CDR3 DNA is TGTGCCTGGAGTAAAGGGATAGCGGGAGGGTCCGGTGCCTACAATGAGCAGTTCTTC. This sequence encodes CAWSKGIAGGSGAYNEQFF.

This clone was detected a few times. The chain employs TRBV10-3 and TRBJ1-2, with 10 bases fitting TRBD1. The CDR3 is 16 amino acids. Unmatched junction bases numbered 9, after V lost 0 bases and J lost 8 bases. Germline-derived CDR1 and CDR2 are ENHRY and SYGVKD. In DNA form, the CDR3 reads TGTGCCATCAGTGAGTCGCGGGACAGGGGTCGTAAGGGCTACACCTTC. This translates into CAISESRDRGRKGYTF.

The CDR3 DNA is TGTGCCAGCAGCCAGACAGCCAGCTCCTACGAGCAGTACTTC. Amino acid sequence: CASSQTASSYEQYF. The J gene is TRBJ2-7, the V gene TRBV5-4; weak D call: TRBD1 (5 bases). Trimming shortened V by 4 bases and J by 0 bases, and 11 bases separated the two germline ends. CDR3 size: 14 residues. Germline V gene lookup returns CDR1 SGHNT and CDR2 YYREEE (reference sequence).

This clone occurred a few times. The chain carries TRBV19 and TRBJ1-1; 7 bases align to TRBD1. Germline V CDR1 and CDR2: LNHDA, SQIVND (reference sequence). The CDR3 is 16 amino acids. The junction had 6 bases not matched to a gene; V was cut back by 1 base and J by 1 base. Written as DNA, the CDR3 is TGTGCCAGTAGTATAGGAGGGGGCAGGGGGAACACTGAAGCTTTCTTT. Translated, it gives CASSIGGGRGNTEAFF.